This T cell receptor beta chain was identified during a study of cytomegalovirus exposure and HLA in healthy donors. Only a few counts were recorded for this clone. It was with 60 Vbeta and 13 Jbeta primers that the PCR ran. The method was immunoSEQ multiplex PCR; TCRdb's version includes in-frame clones alone and lacks a portion of them. The data show 110,000 to 150,000 clones, approximately 80% seen once. Sequencing input: PBMCs. The receptor was isolated from a woman younger than 30 in good health and CMV-seropositive.

CDR3 region: CASNQGMNTEAFF. The CDR3, as DNA: TGCGCCTCCAACCAGGGGATGAACACTGAAGCTTTCTTT. The chain joins TRBV10-2 to TRBJ1-1, with D perhaps TRBD1 (6 bases). Trimming removed 11 bases from V and 0 bases from J, with 13 bases in between. This CDR3 has 13 residues. Germline CDR1 is WSHSY and CDR2 is SAAADI.